This passage covers 8 T cell receptor beta chains from one sample sequenced in a study of control samples from healthy donors and cancer patients. Repertoires were generated with immunoSEQ multiplex PCR, while TCRdb's copy carries only in-frame clones and drops some. The sample records 90,000 to 150,000 clones, approximately 88% being singletons. The sample comprised blood. The receptors were gathered from a man aged 35-49 years in good health.

The gene calls are TRBV7-8 and TRBJ2-7, with TRBD1 matching 7 bases. This CDR3 has 20 amino acids. Germline CDR1 SGHVS, CDR2 FQNEAQ. J gave up 4 bases and V 2 bases, and 23 bases lay outside the gene matches. The CDR3: CASSLTGAFTANGVEYEQYF. The CDR3 DNA reads as TGTGCCAGCAGCTTAACAGGGGCCTTTACCGCGAACGGGGTGGAATACGAGCAGTACTTC.

CDR3 loop: CASSLAGGAWETQYF. The DNA for the CDR3 is TGCGCCAGCAGCTTGGCCGGGGGGGCCTGGGAGACCCAGTACTTC. This chain joins TRBV5-1 and TRBJ2-5; 8 positions agree with TRBD2. The CDR3 covers 15 residues. The J segment lost 5 bases and the V segment lost 0 bases, leaving 6 bases of the junction unmatched. Germline V gene sequence: CDR1 SGHRS, CDR2 YFSETQ. The full variable domain, its missing parts supplied by reference TRBV5-1 and TRBJ2-5, is KAGVTQTPRYLIKTRGQQVTLSCSPISGHRSVSWYQQTPGQGLQFLFEYFSETQRNKGNFPGRFSGRQFSNSRSEMNVSTLELGDSALYLCASSLAGGAWETQYFGPGTRLLVL.

This chain links TRBV11-3 with TRBJ2-1, with D perhaps matching TRBD2 (5 bases). V was pared by 7 bases and J by 7 bases, with 17 bases between. This CDR3 has 14 amino acids. Per the germline V gene, CDR1 is SGHNT and CDR2 is YENEEA. CDR3 in DNA: TGTGCCAGCACCTCATACGGGGTCAGAAATGAGCAGTTCTTC. It specifies CASTSYGVRNEQFF.

The J gene is TRBJ1-2, the V gene TRBV5-8, with 9 nucleotides matching TRBD1. Trimming removed 2 bases from V and 7 bases from J; junction bases left unmatched: 6. This CDR3 is built from 14 residues. CDR1 and CDR2 from the germline V gene are SGHTS and YDEGEE. CDR3 in amino acids: CASSFGTGRTGYTF. The DNA of the CDR3 is TGTGCCAGCAGCTTCGGGACAGGGCGAACTGGCTACACCTTC.

V gene TRBV29-1 combines with J gene TRBJ1-1; D is perhaps TRBD1 (5 bases). The CDR3 runs 11 residues. Trimming stripped 6 bases from V and 5 bases from J, with 10 bases between. The V gene's germline CDR1 is SQVTM and CDR2 ANQGSEA. CDR3 sequence reads: CSVATVTEAFF. CDR3 coding DNA: TGCAGCGTCGCGACAGTTACTGAAGCTTTCTTT.

The chain couples TRBV9 to TRBJ1-1; D remains unclear. Germline V gene lookup returns CDR1 SGDLS and CDR2 YYNGEE. The CDR3 spans 15 residues. V was clipped by 0 bases and J by 4 bases, with 13 bases between them. As DNA, the CDR3 is TGTGCCAGCAGCGTAGATTTAGGGATTGGCACTGAAGCTTTCTTT. Amino acid sequence: CASSVDLGIGTEAFF.

V usage is TRBV6-5 and J usage is TRBJ1-5; D is undetermined. V was shortened by 8 bases and J by 2 bases, with 4 bases between the two germline ends. The V gene's germline CDR1 is MNHEY and CDR2 SVGAGI. This CDR3 has 11 residues. This CDR3 is CASGGNQPQHF. CDR3 DNA: TGTGCCAGCGGGGGCAATCAGCCCCAGCATTTT.

The rearrangement uses TRBV11-2 and TRBJ1-2, with 8 positions matching TRBD1. CDR1 is SGHAT, CDR2 FQNNGV, per germline. The CDR3 totals 13 residues. Trimming at V came to 2 bases and at J to 6 bases, leaving 2 bases not matched to a gene. This CDR3 is CASSLSGGDGYTF. DNA for the CDR3: TGTGCCAGCAGCTTATCAGGGGGCGATGGCTACACCTTC.